The 26 T cell receptor beta chains reported below all come from one sample, sequenced in a study of radiotherapy plus CTLA-4 blockade in lung cancer. The assay was immunoSEQ multiplex PCR, and TCRdb's table has in-frame clones only and misses some. The sample shows around 82,000 clones, 78% of them seen only once. Sequencing used peripheral blood, obtained from a patient treated with radiotherapy plus ipilimumab. These receptors all come from a human donor with non-small cell lung cancer whose response to radiotherapy plus ipilimumab could not be evaluated. Some clones in this sample may be carry-over from other donors' samples.

V usage is TRBV2 and J usage is TRBJ1-4; D gene unclear. V lost 6 bases, J lost 0 bases, and 8 bases lay in between. CDR1 is SNHLY, CDR2 FYNNEI, per germline. The CDR3 is 14 residues long. CDR3 sequence: CASRRVATNEKLFF. The DNA for the CDR3 is TGTGCCAGCAGACGAGTTGCAACTAATGAAAAACTGTTTTTT. Full variable domain (rest looked up from reference TRBV2 and TRBJ1-4): EPEVTQTPSHQVTQMGQEVILRCVPISNHLYFYWYRQILGQKVEFLVSFYNNEISEKSEIFDDQFSVERPDGSNFTLKIRSTKLEDSAMYFCASRRVATNEKLFFGSGTQLSVL.

The J gene is TRBJ2-5, the V gene TRBV4-2; weak D call: TRBD1 (5 bases). V lost 2 bases, J lost 5 bases, and 9 bases lay in between. CDR3 length equals 13 residues. From germline, CDR1 is LGHNA and CDR2 YNFKEQ. The CDR3 bases are TGTGCCAGCAGCCAACGCAGGGTTGAGACCCAGTACTTC. The encoded protein is CASSQRRVETQYF.

The chain has TRBV7-9 and TRBJ1-2, with TRBD1 matching 7 bases. Germline lookup yields CDR1 SEHNR and CDR2 FQNEAQ (reference sequence). Trimming at V came to 1 base and at J to 4 bases, leaving 3 bases not matched to a gene. This CDR3 region has 14 residues. CDR3 residues: CASSLVDRVYGYTF. The DNA of the CDR3 is TGTGCCAGCAGCTTAGTCGACAGGGTCTATGGCTACACCTTC.

The V call is TRBV18, the J call TRBJ1-5, with 7 bases that match TRBD1. The junction had 14 bases not matched to a gene; V was cut back by 5 bases and J by 7 bases. Per the germline V gene, CDR1 is KGHSH and CDR2 is LQKENI. The CDR3 has 16 residues. The CDR3 DNA reads TGTGCCAGCTCAGACGGGACGACAGGGACTGGGCAGCCCCAGCATTTT. Amino acid sequence: CASSDGTTGTGQPQHF.

This clone was seen only a few times. The chain couples TRBV18 to TRBJ2-7, with TRBD2 matching over 9 bases. V lost 5 bases to trimming and J lost 6 bases; unmatched junction nucleotides: 8. CDR1 and CDR2 from the germline V gene are KGHSH and LQKENI. The CDR3 loop spans 14 amino acids. CDR3 in amino acids: CASSIAGELREQYF. The CDR3 DNA follows: TGTGCCAGCTCAATAGCGGGGGAGCTCCGCGAGCAGTACTTC.

The rearrangement uses TRBV5-1 and TRBJ2-1, with TRBD2 matching over 8 bases. Germline V gene sequence: CDR1 SGHRS, CDR2 YFSETQ. V trimming: 1 base; J trimming: 3 bases; junction bases outside the gene matches: 9. The CDR3 is 17 residues long. CDR3 DNA: TGCGCCAGCAGCTTGCCTGTGAAGCGGGAGTACTACAATGAGCAGTTCTTC. Amino acid sequence: CASSLPVKREYYNEQFF.

This clone was observed a single time. The chain combines TRBV10-3 with TRBJ2-7; TRBD1 agrees at 7 bases. CDR1 is ENHRY and CDR2 is SYGVKD in the germline V gene. The CDR3 has 14 residues. V was clipped by 6 bases and J by 2 bases; unmatched bases: 7. The DNA of the CDR3 is TGTGCCATCAGCGCTGACAGGGCCACCTACGAGCAGTACTTC. Amino acid sequence: CAISADRATYEQYF.

V and J are TRBV7-2 and TRBJ2-3; D is unresolved. Between the trimmed V and J ends, which lost 2 bases and 4 bases, there was a span of 13 bases. Germline CDR1 and CDR2: SGHTA and FQGNSA. The CDR3 spans 15 residues. CDR3 amino acids: CASSLLRFTSDTQYF. The CDR3 DNA follows: TGTGCCAGCAGCTTACTGCGGTTTACGTCAGATACGCAGTATTTT.

The V gene is TRBV19, the J gene TRBJ2-3, with TRBD2 identical over 7 bases. The CDR3 consists of 14 residues. The junction had 4 bases not matched to a gene; V was cut back by 7 bases and J by 0 bases. Germline V gene sequence: CDR1 LNHDA, CDR2 SQIVND (reference sequence). This CDR3 is CASNRGGSTDTQYF. The CDR3 DNA reads TGTGCCAGTAATCGCGGGGGTAGCACAGATACGCAGTATTTT.

The chain couples TRBV7-2 to TRBJ1-4; 7 positions match TRBD1. The germline gives CDR1 SGHTA, CDR2 FQGNSA. V lost 3 bases and J lost 8; bases outside the gene matches: 9. This CDR3 comprises 15 residues. The CDR3 loop reads CASSFSTGVGEKLFF. CDR3 bases: TGTGCCAGCAGCTTCAGCACAGGGGTAGGCGAAAAACTGTTTTTT. Together with reference TRBV7-2 and TRBJ1-4, the CDR3 gives the full variable domain: GAGVSQSPSNKVTEKGKDVELRCDPISGHTALYWYRQSLGQGLEFLIYFQGNSAPDKSGLPSDRFSAERTGGSVSTLTIQRTQQEDSAVYLCASSFSTGVGEKLFFGSGTQLSVL.

The gene calls are TRBV7-9 and TRBJ2-1, with TRBD2 matching over 16 bases. The CDR3 totals 19 residues. Germline assignment: CDR1 SEHNR and CDR2 FQNEAQ (reference sequence). Trimming removed 1 base from V and 1 base from J; junction bases left unmatched: 4. As DNA, the CDR3 is TGTGCCAGCAGCTTAGAGGGACTAGCGGGGGGGCGGTCCTACAATGAGCAGTTCTTC. This translates into CASSLEGLAGGRSYNEQFF.

The rearrangement uses TRBV15 and TRBJ2-7; D not certain. Trimming removed 0 bases at V and 5 bases at J, with 11 bases between. There are 14 residues in the CDR3. The germline V gene has CDR1 LNHNV and CDR2 YYDKDF (reference sequence). The CDR3 region has the DNA TGTGCCACCAGCAGAGATAGAGTAAACCACGAGCAGTACTTC. Translation: CATSRDRVNHEQYF. Full variable domain (rest looked up from reference TRBV15 and TRBJ2-7): DAMVIQNPRYQVTQFGKPVTLSCSQTLNHNVMYWYQQKSSQAPKLLFHYYDKDFNNEADTPDNFQSRRPNTSFCFLDIRSPGLGDTAMYLCATSRDRVNHEQYFGPGTRLTVT.

This chain joins TRBV27 and TRBJ2-1; D perhaps matches TRBD2 (5 bases). The germline V and J ends were trimmed by 2 bases and 7 bases, with 18 bases remaining between them. The CDR3 is made up of 16 amino acids. In germline, CDR1 is MNHEY, CDR2 SMNVEV (reference sequence). The CDR3 DNA reads TGTGCCAGCAGTTTACGGCGGGCCCCAATGAGGAATGAGCAGTTCTTC. Translation: CASSLRRAPMRNEQFF.

This clone was seen more than once but under ten times. The CDR3 nucleotides read TGTGCCAGCAGTGAAGGGCTAGCGGGGGTATCCTACGAGCAGTACTTC. Translation: CASSEGLAGVSYEQYF. The genes are TRBV6-1 and TRBJ2-7, with 10 bases identical to TRBD2. This CDR3 is built from 16 residues. The V segment lost 1 base and the J segment 1 base; nucleotides outside the gene matches: 4. The germline V gene encodes CDR1 MNHNS and CDR2 SASEGT.

The gene calls are TRBV11-2 and TRBJ1-3; the match to TRBD1 covers 10 bases. There are 17 residues in the CDR3. Germline assignment: CDR1 SGHAT and CDR2 FQNNGV. Unmatched junction bases numbered 11, after V lost 2 bases and J lost 7 bases. The CDR3 reads CASSLFPGTGEENTIYF. For the CDR3, the DNA is TGTGCCAGCAGCTTATTCCCCGGGACAGGGGAGGAGAACACCATATATTTT.

J is TRBJ2-7 and V is TRBV27; possibly TRBD1 for D (5 bases). The CDR3 is 15 amino acids. V was cut by 2 bases and J by 6 bases, with 17 bases left in between. Germline CDR1 and CDR2: MNHEY and SMNVEV (reference sequence). Here the CDR3 reads CASSLTEDTLFEQYF. CDR3 bases: TGTGCCAGCAGTTTAACAGAGGACACTCTTTTCGAGCAGTACTTC.

The V gene is TRBV5-6, the J gene TRBJ1-1, with TRBD1 matching over 7 bases. J gave up 8 bases and V 0 bases, and 1 base lay outside the gene matches. The germline gives CDR1 SGHDT, CDR2 YYEEEE. The CDR3 totals 12 residues. CDR3 in amino acids: CASSLGQGEAFF. CDR3 nucleotides: TGTGCCAGCAGCTTGGGACAGGGCGAAGCTTTCTTT.

This clone was picked up a small number of times. The chain has TRBV9 and TRBJ2-5, with TRBD2 identical over 8 bases. The J call is in doubt because the DNA end fits TRBJ2-7 better. The CDR3 spans 15 residues. Germline V gene sequence: CDR1 SGDLS, CDR2 YYNGEE. CDR3 region: CASIGGGTSSYEQYF. DNA of the CDR3: TGTGCCAGCATCGGGGGGGGGACATCCTCCTACGAGCAGTACTTC.

The chain carries TRBV5-1 and TRBJ2-3; D perhaps matches TRBD2 (5 bases). Germline V lookup: CDR1 SGHRS, CDR2 YFSETQ. Trimming left V 5 bases short and J 3 bases short, with 16 bases between. This CDR3 is built from 15 residues. The chain's CDR3 is CASSYDGRVTDTQYF. The CDR3 coding sequence is TGCGCCAGCAGTTACGACGGGCGGGTAACAGATACGCAGTATTTT.

The rearrangement uses TRBV5-1 and TRBJ1-2; D is perhaps TRBD1 (5 bases). This CDR3 has 13 residues. CDR1 SGHRS and CDR2 YFSETQ come from the germline V gene. The V end was cut by 2 bases, the J end by 3 bases, with 8 bases between. The CDR3 DNA reads as TGCGCCAGCAGCTTATTAGGGGACTATGGCTACACCTTC. Translating gives CASSLLGDYGYTF.

The V gene is TRBV4-1, the J gene TRBJ1-4; D is possibly TRBD1 (5 bases). The length of the CDR3 is 16 residues. The V end was cut by 1 base, the J end by 7 bases, with 16 bases between. The germline V gene has CDR1 MGHRA and CDR2 YSYEKL. The CDR3 spells CASSQGDGGFGEKLFF. CDR3 in DNA: TGCGCCAGCAGCCAAGGGGACGGAGGGTTCGGTGAAAAACTGTTTTTT.

This clone has a single count. The chain uses TRBV29-1 and TRBJ2-2; TRBD2 is a possible D gene (5 bases). The CDR3 is 15 residues long. The germline CDR1 and CDR2 sequences are SQVTM and ANQGSEA. The germline V and J ends were trimmed by 2 bases and 1 base, with 11 bases remaining between them. The CDR3 loop reads CSVESSAGNTGELFF. CDR3 coding DNA: TGCAGCGTTGAAAGTAGCGCGGGGAACACCGGGGAGCTGTTTTTT.

About this clone: In the same sample, other DNA sequences code for this CDR3. The chain has TRBV4-3 and TRBJ1-6; the match to TRBD1 covers 8 bases. Trimming took 2 bases from V and 10 from J; bases not matched to a gene: 4. The CDR3 covers 14 residues. Germline assignment: CDR1 LGHNA and CDR2 YSLEER. The chain's CDR3 is CASSQTDRESPLHF. CDR3 DNA sequence: TGCGCCAGCAGCCAAACGGACAGGGAATCACCCCTCCACTTT.

This chain uses TRBV10-3 with TRBJ1-1; 7 bases fit TRBD1. The CDR3 sequence is 13 residues long. Germline V gene sequence: CDR1 ENHRY, CDR2 SYGVKD. Losses at the gene ends were 10 bases for V and 2 bases for J; bases not matched to a gene: 7. The CDR3 sequence is CAKKQGINTEAFF. The DNA of the CDR3 is TGTGCCAAGAAACAGGGGATAAACACTGAAGCTTTCTTT.

V gene TRBV19 combines with J gene TRBJ2-7; D possibly corresponds to TRBD2 (5 bases). The germline gives CDR1 LNHDA, CDR2 SQIVND (reference sequence). The length of the CDR3 is 17 residues. V was pared by 1 base and J by 2 bases, with 18 bases between. The CDR3 loop reads CASSIVVSGIGAYEQYF. CDR3 nucleotide sequence: TGTGCCAGTAGTATAGTCGTCTCGGGGATAGGTGCCTACGAGCAGTACTTC.

This clone was observed a single time. The chain couples TRBV10-3 to TRBJ2-1; TRBD1 aligns across 12 bases. Germline CDR1 and CDR2: ENHRY and SYGVKD. V was clipped by 5 bases and J by 5 bases; unmatched bases: 4. The CDR3 runs 15 residues. The CDR3 region has the DNA TGTGCCATCAGTATCCGGGACAGGGGGCACAATGAGCAGTTCTTC. Translated, it gives CAISIRDRGHNEQFF.